This is a list of T cell receptor beta chains from one sample in a study of T cells after yellow fever vaccination. TCRdb re-called the 5' RACE reads through MiXCR, storing one row per CDR3 protein. The sample shows hundreds of thousands of distinct CDR3 sequences, roughly 8% of them seen only once. The sequenced sample was PBMCs, obtained about 49 days after the first yellow fever vaccination. These receptors originate from a young man who received the YFV17D yellow fever vaccine. Both conserved end residues are part of each CDR3. A D gene is named only where the DNA matches it firmly.

v_call	j_call	d_call	cdr3_aa
TRBV28	TRBJ1-5	-	CASSWLHPNQPQHF
TRBV6-2/TRBV6-3	TRBJ2-7	TRBD1	CASSRLTGQREQYF
TRBV4-1	TRBJ1-2	-	CASSQDGDIGYTF
TRBV6-5	TRBJ2-1	-	CASSPRQGREGRQFF
TRBV11-2	TRBJ2-1	-	CACWGERHTQDNEQFF
TRBV7-2	TRBJ2-5	-	CASSYRSRETQYF
TRBV4-3	TRBJ2-5	-	CASSQDLRGRETQYF
TRBV4-3	TRBJ2-5	-	CASSIWGLPGAQYF
TRBV27	TRBJ1-4	-	CASSPLSTNEKLFF
TRBV20-1	TRBJ1-2	-	CSARQAMEGYTF
TRBV5-1	TRBJ2-7	-	CASSLGGQGGSDEQYF
TRBV29-1	TRBJ1-5	-	CSVALGLDQPQHF
TRBV3-1	TRBJ1-5	-	CASSQALGGERPQHF
TRBV7-9	TRBJ2-7	-	CASTNLGYEQYF
TRBV3-1	TRBJ1-5	-	CASSMAGDPNQPQHF
TRBV7-3	TRBJ2-1	-	CASSLKGGLSSYNEQFF
TRBV2	TRBJ1-1	-	CASSDGRMNTEAFF
TRBV2	TRBJ1-1	TRBD1	CASSGSGGEAFF
TRBV5-1	TRBJ2-2	-	CASSLEDGELFF
TRBV4-1	TRBJ2-3	-	CASSQPLKTDTQYF
TRBV2	TRBJ2-1	-	CASTDSYSYNEQFF
TRBV7-3	TRBJ1-1	-	CASGIGKNTEAFF
TRBV9	TRBJ1-2	TRBD1	CASSAWGTGGGGYTF
TRBV6-2/TRBV6-3	TRBJ1-5	TRBD1	CASKGQIPQPQHF
TRBV24-1	TRBJ2-1	-	CATSDGKIQGNEQFF
TRBV7-2	TRBJ2-3	TRBD1	CASSLVGGRTDTQYF
TRBV20-1	TRBJ2-1	-	CSAREPGAVSYNEQFF
TRBV5-1	TRBJ2-5	TRBD1	CASSFPGGETQYF
TRBV4-1	TRBJ2-7	-	CASSRTFGVEQYF
TRBV5-1	TRBJ2-1	TRBD1	CASRTDRINEQFF
TRBV20-1	TRBJ2-3	TRBD2	CSAGLAGGATDTQYF
TRBV10-3	TRBJ1-3	-	CAINLAPGDTIYF
TRBV18	TRBJ1-2	-	CASSPPGWTANYGYTF
TRBV6-2/TRBV6-3	TRBJ2-7	TRBD2	CASSNLAGVSYEQYF
TRBV30	TRBJ2-2	-	CAWTQGIGSGELFF
TRBV4-3	TRBJ2-7	TRBD1	CASSRGQGTGYEQYF
TRBV5-4	TRBJ2-5	-	CASSLSTGETQYF
TRBV6-1	TRBJ2-3	TRBD1	CASSKGQARPATQYF
TRBV6-1	TRBJ2-3	-	CASSEGIADTQYF
TRBV3-1	TRBJ1-1	TRBD1	CASSQQVGTGYTITEAFF
TRBV20-1	TRBJ1-6	TRBD1	CSAPDRGESPLHF
TRBV21-1	TRBJ1-2	-	CASSKIVVRDLLGGYTF
TRBV5-1	TRBJ1-1	TRBD1	CASSDRGIAEAFF
TRBV5-1	TRBJ2-3	TRBD2	CASTLGLAADTQYF
TRBV6-1	TRBJ1-6	-	CASSEDSLNSPLHF
TRBV29-1	TRBJ1-4	-	CSVGEKPFEKLFF
TRBV4-3	TRBJ1-2	-	CASSQGPPGVRGYTF
TRBV3-1	TRBJ1-2	-	CASSQDLDRIYGYTF
TRBV10-3	TRBJ2-5	-	CAAAPGLQETQYF
TRBV6-1	TRBJ2-1	-	CASSTHGGKSYNEQFF
TRBV7-9	TRBJ2-3	TRBD1	CASSPRTGLQGTDTQYF
TRBV9	TRBJ1-1	-	CASSVEGRGEAFF
TRBV3-1	TRBJ2-5	-	CASSSRGTTQYF
TRBV6-2/TRBV6-3	TRBJ1-1	-	CASKTSGSTEAFF
TRBV5-1	TRBJ1-3	TRBD1	CASSAPQGADGNTIYF
TRBV11-2	TRBJ2-3	TRBD2	CAQVPPGLAGGPGDTQYF
TRBV7-2	TRBJ2-7	-	CASSLNPGTATYEQYF
TRBV5-1	TRBJ1-2	TRBD1	CASSGDRGPLDYGYTF
TRBV4-1	TRBJ1-5	TRBD1	CASSRVIGRGDSNQPQHF